The TCR beta chain under discussion was sequenced for a study of blood T cells in healthy people across ages. Study-wide results and limits: Diversity was higher, and naive CD4+ cells more numerous, in long-lived donors than in aged donors. Conclusively comparing naive with antigen-experienced cells was impossible with unsorted PBMCs. Per million T cells, TCR beta diversity dropped roughly linearly as age increased.

Then a second PCR, running about 6 to 12 cycles, was carried out with a sample-barcoded 5' primer and a J-beta primer mix. Every molecule of cDNA carried a tag from a template-switch adaptor with 12 random nucleotides. Each CDR3 protein is one row after TCRdb ran MiXCR on the 5' RACE reads. The sample consists of roughly 500,000 distinct CDR3 sequences, 25% to 30% of them appearing once. There are a few counts of this clonotype. The antigen remains unidentified. Germline assignment: CDR1 MNHEY and CDR2 SVGAGI. This CDR3 region has 11 residues. Trimming took 2 bases from V and 13 from J, leaving 11 bases between them.

The rearrangement links TRBV6-5 to TRBJ1-2; D may be TRBD1 (5 bases). The source is a woman between 70 and 85 years old in good health. Sequenced sample: blood. The CDR3 loop reads CASSYQGTATF. For the CDR3, the DNA is TGTGCCAGCAGTTACCAGGGTACGGCCACCTTC.